This T cell receptor beta chain was identified in a study of T cell responses to AZD1222 COVID-19 vaccine. Broader study findings: Only 5 to 7 individuals given AZD1222 were seropositive at baseline. Spike-specific TCR repertoires showed rising breadth and depth after two AZD1222 doses. The span of vaccine-associated CD4 TCRs extended across spike, with dominance at 160-218 and 743-854. Reportedly, nearly half of unique spike TCRs recognized epitopes outside B.1.351/B.1.1.7 mutations.

The method was immunoSEQ multiplex PCR; TCRdb's version includes in-frame clones alone and lacks a portion of them. The profile shows some 110,000 clones, 80% to 85% of them singletons. The V and J ends lost 8 bases and 4 bases respectively, with 9 bases between them. The length of the CDR3 is 13 residues. Germline V gives CDR1 MDHEN, CDR2 SYDVKM. This clone showed up just once. The antigen remains undetermined. This chain joins TRBV28 and TRBJ2-6; D is undetermined. This TCR derives from an adult in good health. The sample in question was peripheral blood, obtained on day 0 of AZD1222 vaccination. The CDR3 DNA follows: TGTGCCAGCCTCGAGGCCGGGGCCAACGTCCTGACTTTC. This translates into CASLEAGANVLTF.